This record looks at one TCR beta chain sequence and its context. Sample time point: peripheral blood 6 weeks after treatment start. V shed 4 bases and J 7 bases; nucleotides not matched to a gene: 10. The CDR3 has 14 amino acids. Germline CDR1 is SGHKS and CDR2 is YYEKEE (reference sequence). The data belong to a study of PD-L1 blockade in urothelial cancer. Here immunoSEQ multiplex PCR was the method, and the copy in TCRdb shows in-frame clones only, minus some. In the table there are around 120,000 clones, about 89% of which are singletons. This receptor was obtained from a man between 60 and 75 years old with urothelial cancer. The chain recombines TRBV5-5 with TRBJ1-2; 7 bases are a match to TRBD1. Here the sequenced sample was PBMCs, taken around atezolizumab (anti-PD-L1) treatment. The CDR3 is CASSLGQAVGGYTF. In DNA, the CDR3 is TGTGCCAGCAGCCTCGGACAGGCGGTGGGTGGCTACACCTTC.